Following are 31 T cell receptor beta chains from one sample sequenced in a study of T-cell memory formation after mild COVID-19. One entry per CDR3 protein, called by TCRdb with MiXCR from the 5' RACE reads. The table shows 200,000 or so distinct CDR3 sequences, with about 9.2% occurring only once. Sequenced input: PBMCs or a T cell subset sorted from them (not recorded which). The receptors shown here come from a man between 18 and 35 years old who had mild COVID-19 (a few samples of this study predate the infection). Cell type and time point are not known.

This clonotype was seen many times. The rearrangement uses TRBV20-1 and TRBJ1-4; TRBD1 agrees at 10 bases. Germline V gene sequence: CDR1 DFQATT, CDR2 SNEGSKA (reference sequence). The V and J ends lost 3 bases and 7 bases, in that order; junction bases with no gene match: 8. CDR3 length equals 15 residues. CDR3 nucleotides: TGCAGTGCTAGCGACTCAGGACAGGGGGGTGAAAAACTGTTTTTT. It specifies CSASDSGQGGEKLFF.

This clonotype has more than one count but fewer than ten. The CDR3 protein is CASSHEQGYGYTF. In nucleotides, the CDR3 is TGTGCCAGCAGCCACGAACAGGGGTATGGCTACACCTTC. The chain is built from TRBV7-2 and TRBJ1-2; TRBD1 matches at 7 bases. Germline CDR1 and CDR2: SGHTA and FQGNSA. The trim removed 5 bases at V and 5 bases at J, leaving 5 bases unmatched. The length of the CDR3 is 13 residues.

This clonotype has ten or more counts. This rearrangement joins TRBV5-1 to TRBJ1-1, with D unclear. Germline-derived CDR1 and CDR2 are SGHRS and YFSETQ. V lost 6 bases and J 4 bases, leaving 13 bases between the germline ends. The CDR3 loop spans 13 amino acids. The CDR3 loop reads CASTAHSGTEAFF. The CDR3 nucleotides are TGCGCCAGCACCGCGCATTCGGGCACTGAAGCTTTCTTT.

This clonotype was counted ten times or more. The chain links TRBV10-3 to TRBJ2-5; unclear D gene. The CDR3 consists of 13 residues. V was pared by 6 bases and J by 5 bases, with 13 bases between. The germline gives CDR1 ENHRY, CDR2 SYGVKD. CDR3 sequence: CAIRPSGGETQYF. CDR3 DNA: TGTGCCATCAGGCCCTCGGGTGGGGAGACCCAGTACTTC.

About this clonotype: A much larger clone differs from this one at a single base, so this may be a read error. The chain joins TRBV7-2 to TRBJ2-7; the D gene could be TRBD1 or TRBD2 (5 bases each). Germline V gives CDR1 SGHTA, CDR2 FQGNSA. The CDR3 runs 13 residues. The CDR3 reads CDSSLVGRGEQYV. The CDR3 coding sequence is TGTGACAGCAGCTTAGTGGGACGGGGCGAGCAGTACGTC.

The rearrangement links TRBV9 to TRBJ2-2; D gene ambiguous. The CDR3 runs to 14 residues. The germline CDR1 and CDR2 sequences are SGDLS and YYNGEE. Trimming left V 3 bases short and J 8 bases short, with 14 bases between. The CDR3: CASSAQIEEGELFF. As DNA, the CDR3 is TGTGCCAGCAGCGCCCAGATAGAGGAAGGGGAGCTGTTTTTT.

The chain uses TRBV7-3 and TRBJ1-1; TRBD1 matches 8 bases. Per the germline V gene, CDR1 is SGHTA and CDR2 is FQGTGA. CDR3 length: 15 amino acids. The V gene end was trimmed by 3 bases and the J gene end by 5 bases; junction bases not matched to a gene: 8. CDR3 in amino acids: CASSLGDRGMTEAFF. The CDR3 nucleotides are TGTGCCAGCAGCTTGGGAGACAGGGGAATGACTGAAGCTTTCTTT. The full variable domain, with the rest looked up from reference TRBV7-3 and TRBJ1-1, is GAGVSQTPSNKVTEKGKYVELRCDPISGHTALYWYRQSLGQGPEFLIYFQGTGAADDSGLPNDRFFAVRPEGSVSTLKIQRTERGDSAVYLCASSLGDRGMTEAFFGQGTRLTVV.

The sample holds a few counts of this clonotype. The CDR3 coding sequence is TGTGCCAGCAGCTTAGCAGGGTCTGGGGCCAACGTCCTGACTTTC. It specifies CASSLAGSGANVLTF. The chain uses TRBV7-9 and TRBJ2-6, with unresolved D. The V end lost 0 bases, the J end lost 1 base, and 4 bases lay between the germline ends. Germline V gene sequence: CDR1 SEHNR, CDR2 FQNEAQ (reference sequence). This CDR3 spans 15 amino acids. The variable domain in full, with the rest retrieved from reference TRBV7-9 and TRBJ2-6, is DTGVSQNPRHKITKRGQNVTFRCDPISEHNRLYWYRQTLGQGPEFLTYFQNEAQLEKSRLLSDRFSAERPKGSFSTLEIQRTEQGDSAMYLCASSLAGSGANVLTFGAGSRLTVL.

The J gene is TRBJ2-4, the V gene TRBV5-4, with TRBD2 as a possible D gene (6 bases). Germline assignment: CDR1 SGHNT and CDR2 YYREEE (reference sequence). The CDR3 has 14 residues. Trimming removed 3 bases from V and 7 bases from J, with 14 bases in between. DNA of the CDR3: TGTGCCAGCAGCTCCGGGGGTAGAGACAACATTCAGTACTTC. Its protein is CASSSGGRDNIQYF.

In its sample, this clonotype was seen a few times. J is TRBJ2-1 and V is TRBV29-1; D is perhaps TRBD1 (6 bases). V was clipped by 5 bases and J by 1 base, with 12 bases between them. The germline V gene has CDR1 SQVTM and CDR2 ANQGSEA. The CDR3 extends over 14 amino acids. The chain's CDR3 is CSVKPGHSYNEQFF. The DNA for the CDR3 is TGCAGCGTTAAACCGGGACATTCCTACAATGAGCAGTTCTTC.

This clonotype was picked up many times. The CDR3 sequence: CASSDAGKDTEAFF. CDR3 sequence (DNA): TGCGCCAGCAGCGATGCAGGGAAAGACACTGAAGCTTTCTTT. The chain combines TRBV5-1 with TRBJ1-1; a possible D gene is TRBD1 (5 bases). Germline CDR1 is SGHRS and CDR2 is YFSETQ. There are 14 residues in the CDR3. The V gene lost 4 bases and the J gene lost 3 bases, with 13 bases spanning the gap.

This chain links TRBV14 with TRBJ2-1, with TRBD2 matching 11 bases. V trimming: 5 bases; J trimming: 3 bases; junction bases outside the gene matches: 3. The CDR3 totals 15 residues. Germline V gene lookup returns CDR1 SGHDN and CDR2 FVKESK. The CDR3 DNA reads as TGTGCCAGCAGCACCCTAGCGGGAGGCTACAATGAGCAGTTCTTC. Its translation is CASSTLAGGYNEQFF.

At least ten counts were recorded for this clonotype. This chain links TRBV4-3 with TRBJ1-2; 9 bases are a match to TRBD1. Germline-derived CDR1 and CDR2 are LGHNA and YSLEER. Germline trimming cut 4 bases from V and 0 bases from J; bases unmatched to any gene: 12. The CDR3 consists of 18 residues. CDR3 in amino acids: CASSLGTIRQGANYGYTF. DNA for the CDR3: TGCGCCAGCAGCCTCGGGACCATTCGACAGGGGGCTAACTATGGCTACACCTTC.

The rearrangement joins TRBV7-2 to TRBJ2-7; a weak D match, TRBD1 (5 bases). The germline V gene encodes CDR1 SGHTA and CDR2 FQGNSA. This CDR3 contains 14 residues. Trimming pared 7 bases from V and 0 bases from J, leaving 13 bases between. This chain's CDR3 is CASTPRGGSYEQYF. The CDR3, as DNA: TGTGCCAGCACCCCTAGGGGCGGCTCCTACGAGCAGTACTTC. Using reference TRBV7-2 and TRBJ2-7 for the parts outside the CDR3, the full variable domain is GAGVSQSPSNKVTEKGKDVELRCDPISGHTALYWYRQSLGQGLEFLIYFQGNSAPDKSGLPSDRFSAERTGGSVSTLTIQRTQQEDSAVYLCASTPRGGSYEQYFGPGTRLTVT.

This clonotype was counted between two and nine times. The DNA for the CDR3 is TGTGCCAGCAGCTTATACGGGACAGGCAACTATAATTCACCCCTCCACTTT. Protein: CASSLYGTGNYNSPLHF. J is TRBJ1-6 and V is TRBV7-9; 8 bases fit TRBD1. V shed 2 bases and J 3 bases; nucleotides not matched to a gene: 6. This CDR3 comprises 17 residues. Per germline, CDR1 SEHNR and CDR2 FQNEAQ (reference sequence).

This clonotype was seen a few times. This sequence joins TRBV20-1 and TRBJ2-7; D gene ambiguous. The CDR3 consists of 11 residues. With 7 bases removed from V and 2 bases from J, the gap between germline ends came to 9 bases. The germline V gene encodes CDR1 DFQATT and CDR2 SNEGSKA (reference sequence). The CDR3 protein is CSVDNPYEQYV. CDR3 bases: TGCAGTGTTGACAACCCCTACGAGCAGTACGTC.

V and J are TRBV10-3 and TRBJ2-3; 12 bases align to TRBD2. CDR3 length: 13 residues. Trimming cost V 11 bases and J 5 bases; bases outside gene matches: 5. CDR1 and CDR2 (germline): ENHRY, SYGVKD. CDR3 residues: CASRLAGEDTQYF. The CDR3 nucleotides are TGTGCCTCACGACTAGCGGGGGAAGATACGCAGTATTTT.

The chain combines TRBV28 with TRBJ1-4, with D perhaps matching TRBD1 (5 bases). This CDR3 spans 14 amino acids. Trimming took 4 bases from V and 6 from J, leaving 12 bases between them. Germline V lookup: CDR1 MDHEN, CDR2 SYDVKM. This chain's CDR3 is CASSSGTQYEKLFF. The CDR3 DNA reads as TGTGCCAGCAGTTCCGGGACGCAATATGAAAAACTGTTTTTT.

This sequence joins TRBV28 and TRBJ1-5, with unresolved D. From germline, CDR1 is MDHEN and CDR2 SYDVKM. Trimming shortened V by 5 bases and J by 7 bases, and 12 bases separated the two germline ends. The CDR3 length is 13 residues. The CDR3 protein is CASSGILGQPQHF. Here the CDR3 DNA reads TGTGCCAGCAGTGGGATTTTGGGCCAGCCCCAGCATTTT. Complete variable domain (other parts from reference TRBV28 and TRBJ1-5): DVKVTQSSRYLVKRTGEKVFLECVQDMDHENMFWYRQDPGLGLRLIYFSYDVKMKEKGDIPEGYSVSREKKERFSLILESASTNQTSMYLCASSGILGQPQHFGDGTRLSIL.

This clonotype has just a few counts. The chain combines TRBV7-9 with TRBJ1-2, with TRBD1 identical over 9 bases. J gave up 10 bases and V 3 bases, and 3 bases lay outside the gene matches. The CDR3 has 12 residues. Germline lookup yields CDR1 SEHNR and CDR2 FQNEAQ (reference sequence). This CDR3 reads CASSLGQGDYTF. CDR3 DNA: TGTGCCAGCAGCTTGGGACAGGGCGACTACACCTTC.

The chain combines TRBV7-2 with TRBJ1-1; D is uncertain. The CDR3 is made up of 13 amino acids. CDR1 and CDR2 from the germline V gene are SGHTA and FQGNSA. Trimming cost V 3 bases and J 3 bases, with 8 bases left between them. The CDR3 spells CASSFKVDTEAFF. The CDR3 DNA reads as TGTGCCAGCAGCTTCAAGGTAGACACTGAAGCTTTCTTT.

The V call is TRBV3-1, the J call TRBJ2-3, with TRBD1 matching 7 bases. Losses at the gene ends were 3 bases for V and 0 bases for J; bases not matched to a gene: 3. The length of the CDR3 is 15 residues. Germline V gene lookup returns CDR1 LGHDT and CDR2 YNNKEL (reference sequence). In DNA, the CDR3 is TGTGCCAGCAGCCACCGGGACAGCAGCACAGATACGCAGTATTTT. Translation: CASSHRDSSTDTQYF.

This clonotype has a count of ten or more. The chain joins TRBV7-9 to TRBJ1-5; a possible D gene is TRBD1 (6 bases). Trimming left V 5 bases short and J 5 bases short, with 16 bases between. Germline V lookup: CDR1 SEHNR, CDR2 FQNEAQ (reference sequence). The length of the CDR3 is 15 residues. CDR3 in DNA: TGTGCCAGCAGCCCTTTGGGGGGGCAGGATCAGCCCCAGCATTTT. Its protein product is CASSPLGGQDQPQHF.

The J gene is TRBJ1-2, the V gene TRBV29-1; a possible D gene is TRBD1 (5 bases). CDR1 is SQVTM, CDR2 ANQGSEA, per germline. The germline V and J ends were trimmed by 4 bases and 0 bases, with 12 bases remaining between them. CDR3 size: 14 residues. CDR3 coding DNA: TGCAGCGTTGTGGGGGATACACCTAACTATGGCTACACCTTC. Translation gives CSVVGDTPNYGYTF.

This clonotype was detected a few times. The chain has TRBV10-3 and TRBJ2-3, with 10 bases identical to TRBD1. This CDR3 region has 14 residues. With V trimmed by 4 bases and J by 4 bases, 2 bases remained unmatched. Germline values: CDR1 ENHRY, CDR2 SYGVKD. The CDR3 here is CAISGQGAADTQYF. CDR3 sequence (DNA): TGTGCCATCAGTGGACAGGGGGCTGCAGATACGCAGTATTTT.

The V gene is TRBV7-2, the J gene TRBJ2-7, with D perhaps matching TRBD2 (5 bases). V was cut by 1 base and J by 1 base, with 11 bases left in between. Germline V gene sequence: CDR1 SGHTA, CDR2 FQGNSA. This CDR3 spans 15 amino acids. The CDR3 DNA reads TGTGCCAGCAGCTTAGGAGGAGGTCGGTCCTACGAGCAGTACGTC. It encodes CASSLGGGRSYEQYV.

This clonotype was seen more than once but under ten times. The chain is built from TRBV9 and TRBJ2-3; D is undetermined. Germline V CDR1 and CDR2: SGDLS, YYNGEE. Deletions cut 0 bases from V and 1 base from J, with 12 bases between. There are 16 residues in the CDR3. DNA of the CDR3: TGTGCCAGCAGCGTAGTGGGTGGTAGTGGCACAGATACGCAGTATTTT. It yields the protein CASSVVGGSGTDTQYF.

This clonotype was observed at least ten times. The V gene is TRBV20-1, the J gene TRBJ1-6; possible D gene TRBD1, 5 bases. V gave up 6 bases and J gave up 9 bases, with 12 bases separating them. Germline CDR1 DFQATT, CDR2 SNEGSKA (reference sequence). There are 12 residues in the CDR3. As DNA, the CDR3 is TGCAGTGCCGTAGACAGTGCTTCACCCCTCCACTTT. It specifies CSAVDSASPLHF.

This clonotype was detected a few times. In nucleotides, the CDR3 is TGCGCCAGCAGGCGCCGGGACCATTCTTTCCGCGGCGCCACCCTCCACTTT. Encoded protein: CASRRRDHSFRGATLHF. This sequence joins TRBV23-1 and TRBJ1-6, with D tentatively TRBD1 (5 bases). TRBV23-1 is noted as an ORF with a role that remains uncertain. The CDR3 has 17 residues. V gave up 6 bases and J gave up 14 bases, with 29 bases separating them.

This clonotype turned up a few times. The chain is built from TRBV18 and TRBJ1-2; D is unresolved. Germline assignment: CDR1 KGHSH and CDR2 LQKENI. The CDR3 has 13 residues. Trimming removed 3 bases at V and 4 bases at J, with 9 bases between. The DNA for the CDR3 is TGTGCCAGCTCACCTGCCAGCCTCTATGGCTACACCTTC. It translates to CASSPASLYGYTF.

V gene TRBV20-1 combines with J gene TRBJ2-1; 9 bases align to TRBD2. Trimming cost V 5 bases and J 3 bases; bases outside gene matches: 11. CDR1 and CDR2 from the germline V gene are DFQATT and SNEGSKA (reference sequence). This CDR3 comprises 16 residues. This chain's CDR3 is CSAPLISGGRYNEQFF. CDR3 DNA sequence: TGCAGTGCTCCCTTGATTAGCGGGGGCCGCTACAATGAGCAGTTCTTC.